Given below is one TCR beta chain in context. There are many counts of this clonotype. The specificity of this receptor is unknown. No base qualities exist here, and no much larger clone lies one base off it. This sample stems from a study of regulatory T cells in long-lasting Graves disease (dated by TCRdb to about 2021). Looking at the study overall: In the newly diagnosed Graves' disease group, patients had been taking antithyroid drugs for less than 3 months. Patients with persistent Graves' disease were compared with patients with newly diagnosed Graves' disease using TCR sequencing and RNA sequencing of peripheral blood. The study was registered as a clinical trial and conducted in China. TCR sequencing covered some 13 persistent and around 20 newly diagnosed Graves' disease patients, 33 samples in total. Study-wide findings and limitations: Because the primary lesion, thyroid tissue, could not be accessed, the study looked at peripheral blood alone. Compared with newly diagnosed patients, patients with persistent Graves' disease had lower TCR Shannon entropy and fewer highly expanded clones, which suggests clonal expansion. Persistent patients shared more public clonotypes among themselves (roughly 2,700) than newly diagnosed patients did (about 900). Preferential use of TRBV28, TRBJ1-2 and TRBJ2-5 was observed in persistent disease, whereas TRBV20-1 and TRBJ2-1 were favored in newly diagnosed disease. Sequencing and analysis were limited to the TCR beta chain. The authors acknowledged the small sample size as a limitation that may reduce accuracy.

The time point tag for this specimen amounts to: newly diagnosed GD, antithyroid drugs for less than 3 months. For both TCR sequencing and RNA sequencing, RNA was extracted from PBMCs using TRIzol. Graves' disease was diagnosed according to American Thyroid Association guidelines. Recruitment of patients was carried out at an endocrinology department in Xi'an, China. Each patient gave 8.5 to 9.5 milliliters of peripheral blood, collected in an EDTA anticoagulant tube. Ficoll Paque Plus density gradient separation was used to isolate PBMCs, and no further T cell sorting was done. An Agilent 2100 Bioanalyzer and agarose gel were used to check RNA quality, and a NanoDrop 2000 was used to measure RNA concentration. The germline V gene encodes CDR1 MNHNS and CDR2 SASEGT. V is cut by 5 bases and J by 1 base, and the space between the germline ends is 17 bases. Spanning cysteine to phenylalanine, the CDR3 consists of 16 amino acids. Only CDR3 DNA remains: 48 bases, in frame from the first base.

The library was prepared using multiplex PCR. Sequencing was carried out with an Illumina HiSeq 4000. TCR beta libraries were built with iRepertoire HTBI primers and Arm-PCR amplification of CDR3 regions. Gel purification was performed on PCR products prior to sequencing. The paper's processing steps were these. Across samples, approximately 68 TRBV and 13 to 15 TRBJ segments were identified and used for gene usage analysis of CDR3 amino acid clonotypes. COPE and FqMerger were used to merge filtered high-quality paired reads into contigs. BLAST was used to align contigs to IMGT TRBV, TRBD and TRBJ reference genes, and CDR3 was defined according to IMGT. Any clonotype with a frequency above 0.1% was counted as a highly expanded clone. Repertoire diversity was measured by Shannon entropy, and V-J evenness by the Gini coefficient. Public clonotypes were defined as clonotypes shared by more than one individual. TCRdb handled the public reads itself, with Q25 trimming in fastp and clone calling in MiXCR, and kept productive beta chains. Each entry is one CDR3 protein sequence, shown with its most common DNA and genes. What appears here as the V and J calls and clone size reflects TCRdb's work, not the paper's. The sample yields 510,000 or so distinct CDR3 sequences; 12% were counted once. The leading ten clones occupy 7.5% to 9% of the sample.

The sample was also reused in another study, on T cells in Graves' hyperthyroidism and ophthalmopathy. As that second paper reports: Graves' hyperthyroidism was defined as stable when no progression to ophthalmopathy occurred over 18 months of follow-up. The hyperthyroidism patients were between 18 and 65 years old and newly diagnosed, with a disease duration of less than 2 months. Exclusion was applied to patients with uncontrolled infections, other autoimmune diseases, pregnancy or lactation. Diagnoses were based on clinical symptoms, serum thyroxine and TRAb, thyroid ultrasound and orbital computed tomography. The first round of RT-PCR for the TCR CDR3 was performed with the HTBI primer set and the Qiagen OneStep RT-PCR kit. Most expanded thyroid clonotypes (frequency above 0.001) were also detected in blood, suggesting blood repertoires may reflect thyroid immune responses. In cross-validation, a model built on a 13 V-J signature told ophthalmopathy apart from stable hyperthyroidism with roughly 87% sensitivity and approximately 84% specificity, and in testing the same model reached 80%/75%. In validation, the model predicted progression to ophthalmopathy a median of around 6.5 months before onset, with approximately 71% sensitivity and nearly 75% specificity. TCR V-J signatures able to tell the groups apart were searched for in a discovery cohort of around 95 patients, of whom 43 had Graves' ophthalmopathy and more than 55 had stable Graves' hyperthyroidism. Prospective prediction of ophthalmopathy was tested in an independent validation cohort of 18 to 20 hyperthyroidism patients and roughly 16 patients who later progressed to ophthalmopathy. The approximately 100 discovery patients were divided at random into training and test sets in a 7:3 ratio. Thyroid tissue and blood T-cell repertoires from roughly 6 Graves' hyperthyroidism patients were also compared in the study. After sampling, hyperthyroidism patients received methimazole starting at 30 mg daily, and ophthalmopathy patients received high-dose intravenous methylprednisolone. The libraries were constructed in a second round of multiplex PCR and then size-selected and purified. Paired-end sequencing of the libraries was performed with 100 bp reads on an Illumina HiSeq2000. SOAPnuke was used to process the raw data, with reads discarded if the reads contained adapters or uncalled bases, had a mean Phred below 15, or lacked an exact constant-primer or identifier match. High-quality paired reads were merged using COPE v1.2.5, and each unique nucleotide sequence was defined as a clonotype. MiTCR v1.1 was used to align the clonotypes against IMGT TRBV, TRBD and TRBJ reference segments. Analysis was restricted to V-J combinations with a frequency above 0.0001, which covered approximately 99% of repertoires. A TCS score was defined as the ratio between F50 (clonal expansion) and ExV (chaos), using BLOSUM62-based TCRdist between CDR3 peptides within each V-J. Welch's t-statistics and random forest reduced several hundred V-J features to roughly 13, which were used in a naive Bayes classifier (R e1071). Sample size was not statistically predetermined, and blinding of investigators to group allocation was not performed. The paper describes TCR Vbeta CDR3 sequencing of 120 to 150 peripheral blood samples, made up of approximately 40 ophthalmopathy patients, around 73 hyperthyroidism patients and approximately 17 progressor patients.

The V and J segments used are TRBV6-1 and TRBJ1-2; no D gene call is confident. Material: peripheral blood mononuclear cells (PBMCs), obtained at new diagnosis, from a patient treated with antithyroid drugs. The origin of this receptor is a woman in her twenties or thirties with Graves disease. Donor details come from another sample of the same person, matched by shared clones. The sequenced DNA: TGTGCCAGCAGTAACCCAAGGCAGCTTCTTAACTATGGCTACACCTTC. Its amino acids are CASSNPRQLLNYGYTF.